Here is one T cell receptor (beta chain) with its context. The data are from a study of blood T cell repertoires in COVID-19. The V gene end was trimmed by 3 bases and the J gene end by 8 bases; junction bases not matched to a gene: 10. Germline lookup yields CDR1 KGHSH and CDR2 LQKENI. The CDR3 totals 15 residues. Using immunoSEQ multiplex PCR, the repertoire was profiled, and TCRdb retains in-frame clones only, with some absent. Of around 29,000 clones detected, approximately 90% appear once; the ten largest clones hold 9% to 9.5%. Sample: peripheral blood. The rearrangement joins TRBV18 to TRBJ2-1; TRBD1 matches 7 bases. The origin of this receptor is a human donor in a cohort sampled during active COVID-19. The CDR3 nucleotides are TGTGCCAGCTCACCCCCGGTGACAGGGTGGGATGAGCAGTTCTTC. This encodes CASSPPVTGWDEQFF.